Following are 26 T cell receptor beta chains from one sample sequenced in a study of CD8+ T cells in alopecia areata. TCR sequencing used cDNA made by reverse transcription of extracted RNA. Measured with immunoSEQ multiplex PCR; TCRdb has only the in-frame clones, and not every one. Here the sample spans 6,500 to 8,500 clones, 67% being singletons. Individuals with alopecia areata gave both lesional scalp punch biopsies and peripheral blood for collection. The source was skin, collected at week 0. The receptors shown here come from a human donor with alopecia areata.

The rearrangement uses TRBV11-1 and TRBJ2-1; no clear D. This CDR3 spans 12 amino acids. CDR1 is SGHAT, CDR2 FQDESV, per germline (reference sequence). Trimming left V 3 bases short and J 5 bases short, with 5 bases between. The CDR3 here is CASSLIDNEQFF. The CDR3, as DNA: TGTGCCAGCAGCTTGATCGACAATGAGCAGTTCTTC.

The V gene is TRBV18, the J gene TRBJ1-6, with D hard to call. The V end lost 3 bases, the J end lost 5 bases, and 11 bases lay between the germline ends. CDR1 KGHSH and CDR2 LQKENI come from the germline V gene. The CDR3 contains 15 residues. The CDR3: CASSPSRGDNSPLHF. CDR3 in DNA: TGTGCCAGCTCACCCAGTCGTGGGGATAATTCACCCCTCCACTTT.

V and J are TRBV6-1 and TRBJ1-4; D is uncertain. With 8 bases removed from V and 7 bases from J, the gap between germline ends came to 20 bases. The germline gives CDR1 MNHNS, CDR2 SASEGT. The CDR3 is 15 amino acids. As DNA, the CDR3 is TGTGCCAGCCGCCCAGTACGAGGGCGGGTTGAAAAACTGTTTTTT. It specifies CASRPVRGRVEKLFF.

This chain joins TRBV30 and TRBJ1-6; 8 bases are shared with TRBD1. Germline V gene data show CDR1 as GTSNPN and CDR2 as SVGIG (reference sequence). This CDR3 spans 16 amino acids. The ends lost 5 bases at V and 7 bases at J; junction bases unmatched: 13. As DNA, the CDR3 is TGTGCCTGGGTTGGACAGGGAGCCGTGTGGAATTCACCCCTCCACTTT. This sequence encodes CAWVGQGAVWNSPLHF.

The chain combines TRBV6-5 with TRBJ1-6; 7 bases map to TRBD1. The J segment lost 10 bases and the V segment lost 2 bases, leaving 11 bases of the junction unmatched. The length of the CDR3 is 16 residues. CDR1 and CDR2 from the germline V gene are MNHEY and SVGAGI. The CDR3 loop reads CASSYHPTGMGSPLHF. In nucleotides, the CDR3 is TGTGCCAGCAGTTACCACCCGACAGGGATGGGGTCACCCCTCCACTTT.

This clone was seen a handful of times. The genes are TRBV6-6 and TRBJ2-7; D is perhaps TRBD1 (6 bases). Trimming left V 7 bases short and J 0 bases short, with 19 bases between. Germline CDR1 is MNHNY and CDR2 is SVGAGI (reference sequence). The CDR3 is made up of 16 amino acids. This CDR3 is CASTTGPSSISYEQYF. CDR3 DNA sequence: TGTGCCAGCACCACAGGGCCGAGCTCTATCTCCTACGAGCAGTACTTC.

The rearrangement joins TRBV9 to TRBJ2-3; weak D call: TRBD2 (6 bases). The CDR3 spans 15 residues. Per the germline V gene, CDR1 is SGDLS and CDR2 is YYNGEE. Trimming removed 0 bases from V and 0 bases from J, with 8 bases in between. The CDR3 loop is CASSVGRGSTDTQYF. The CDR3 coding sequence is TGTGCCAGCAGCGTAGGACGGGGGAGCACAGATACGCAGTATTTT.

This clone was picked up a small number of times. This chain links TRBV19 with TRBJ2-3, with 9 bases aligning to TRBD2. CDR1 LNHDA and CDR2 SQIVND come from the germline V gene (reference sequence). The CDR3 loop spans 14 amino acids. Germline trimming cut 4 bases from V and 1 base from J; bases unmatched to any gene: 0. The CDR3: CASSKRGGTDTQYF. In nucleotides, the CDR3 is TGTGCCAGTAGTAAGCGGGGGGGCACAGATACGCAGTATTTT. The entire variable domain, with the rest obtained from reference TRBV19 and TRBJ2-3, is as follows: DGGITQSPKYLFRKEGQNVTLSCEQNLNHDAMYWYRQDPGQGLRLIYYSQIVNDFQKGDIAEGYSVSREKKESFPLTVTSAQKNPTAFYLCASSKRGGTDTQYFGPGTRLTVL.

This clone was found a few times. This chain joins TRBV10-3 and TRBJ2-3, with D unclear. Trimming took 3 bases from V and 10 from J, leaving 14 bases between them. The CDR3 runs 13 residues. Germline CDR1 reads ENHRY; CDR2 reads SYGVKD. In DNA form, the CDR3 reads TGTGCCATCAGTGAAAGCCAGACAAATCCGCAGTATTTT. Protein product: CAISESQTNPQYF.

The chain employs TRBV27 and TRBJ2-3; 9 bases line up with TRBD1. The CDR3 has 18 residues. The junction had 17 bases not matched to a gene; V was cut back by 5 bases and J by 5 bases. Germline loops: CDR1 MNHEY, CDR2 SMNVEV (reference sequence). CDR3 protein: CASSPGQGTLLIRDTQYF. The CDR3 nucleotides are TGTGCCAGCAGTCCGGGACAGGGCACACTCCTTATAAGAGATACGCAGTATTTT.

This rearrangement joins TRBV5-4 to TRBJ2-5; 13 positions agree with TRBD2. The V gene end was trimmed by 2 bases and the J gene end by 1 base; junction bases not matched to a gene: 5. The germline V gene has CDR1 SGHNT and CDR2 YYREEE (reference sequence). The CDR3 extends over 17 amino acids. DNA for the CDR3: TGTGCCAGCAGCTTCGGGACTAGCGGGGCCTTCCAAGAGACCCAGTACTTC. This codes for CASSFGTSGAFQETQYF.

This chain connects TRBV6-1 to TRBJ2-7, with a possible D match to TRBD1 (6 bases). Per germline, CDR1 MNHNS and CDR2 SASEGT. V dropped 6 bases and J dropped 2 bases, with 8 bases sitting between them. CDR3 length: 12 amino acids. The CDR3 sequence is CASSNRAYEQYF. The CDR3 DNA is TGTGCCAGCAGCAACAGGGCCTACGAGCAGTACTTC.

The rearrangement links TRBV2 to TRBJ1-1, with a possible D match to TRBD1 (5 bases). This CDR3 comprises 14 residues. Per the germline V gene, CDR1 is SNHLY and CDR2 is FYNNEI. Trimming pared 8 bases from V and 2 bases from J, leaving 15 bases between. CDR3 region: CASGGEVINTEAFF. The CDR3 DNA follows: TGTGCCAGCGGGGGGGAGGTTATTAACACTGAAGCTTTCTTT.

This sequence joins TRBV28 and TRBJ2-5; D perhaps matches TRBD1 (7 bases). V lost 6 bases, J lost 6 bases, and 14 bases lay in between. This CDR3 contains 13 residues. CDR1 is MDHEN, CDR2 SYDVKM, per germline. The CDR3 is CASRVEGAKTQYF. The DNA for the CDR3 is TGTGCCAGCAGGGTGGAGGGGGCGAAGACCCAGTACTTC.

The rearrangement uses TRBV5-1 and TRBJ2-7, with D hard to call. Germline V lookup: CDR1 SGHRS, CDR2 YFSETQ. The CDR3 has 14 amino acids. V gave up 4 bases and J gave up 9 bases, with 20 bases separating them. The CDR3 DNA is TGCGCCAGCAGCCCCGGACGGTCCGTTGACCCGCAGTACTTC. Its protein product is CASSPGRSVDPQYF.

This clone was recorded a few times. CDR3 sequence reads: CASSSQGPGTEAFF. DNA for the CDR3: TGTGCCAGCAGCTCCCAGGGACCCGGGACTGAAGCTTTCTTT. The chain is built from TRBV7-9 and TRBJ1-1; maybe TRBD1 (5 bases). Trimming shortened V by 4 bases and J by 5 bases, and 14 bases separated the two germline ends. The V gene's germline CDR1 is SEHNR and CDR2 FQNEAQ (reference sequence). The CDR3 extends over 14 amino acids.

CDR3: CASRLAAEPHYEQYF. CDR3 coding DNA: TGTGCCAGCAGGCTCGCGGCAGAACCCCACTACGAGCAGTACTTC. This chain joins TRBV6-5 and TRBJ2-7; D ambiguous. Trimming took off 6 bases at V and 3 bases at J, with 18 bases between the two ends. CDR1 is MNHEY and CDR2 is SVGAGI in the germline V gene. The CDR3 has 15 residues.

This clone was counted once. The DNA of the CDR3 is TGTGCCAGCAGCTTCCGGGGTTGGACAGGGGGCGCCTCGCTCAATGAGCAGTTCTTC. This encodes CASSFRGWTGGASLNEQFF. This chain links TRBV13 with TRBJ2-1; 11 bases match TRBD1. This CDR3 region has 19 residues. CDR1 and CDR2 from the germline V gene are PRHDT and FYEKMQ (reference sequence). The trim removed 3 bases at V and 6 bases at J, leaving 16 bases unmatched.

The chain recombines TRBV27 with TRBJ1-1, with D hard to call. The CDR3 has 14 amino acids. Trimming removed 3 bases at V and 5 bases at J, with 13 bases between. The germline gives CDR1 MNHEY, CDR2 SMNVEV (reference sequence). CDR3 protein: CASSFSGRETEAFF. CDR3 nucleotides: TGTGCCAGCAGTTTCTCCGGAAGGGAAACTGAAGCTTTCTTT.

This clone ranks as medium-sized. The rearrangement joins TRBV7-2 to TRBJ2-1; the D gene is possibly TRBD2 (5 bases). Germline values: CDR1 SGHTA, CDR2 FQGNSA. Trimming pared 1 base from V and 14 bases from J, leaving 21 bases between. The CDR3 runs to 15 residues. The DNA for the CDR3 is TGTGCCAGCAGCTTAGTCCACCAGGCGGGCCAGACGGAGTTCTTC. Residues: CASSLVHQAGQTEFF.

CDR3 loop: CASSLRGIGTDTQYF. The DNA of the CDR3 is TGCGCCAGCAGCTTGCGGGGAATAGGCACAGATACGCAGTATTTT. The V gene is TRBV5-1, the J gene TRBJ2-3; D perhaps matches TRBD2 (5 bases). The V and J ends lost 1 base and 1 base respectively, with 10 bases between them. Germline V gene data show CDR1 as SGHRS and CDR2 as YFSETQ. CDR3 size: 15 residues.

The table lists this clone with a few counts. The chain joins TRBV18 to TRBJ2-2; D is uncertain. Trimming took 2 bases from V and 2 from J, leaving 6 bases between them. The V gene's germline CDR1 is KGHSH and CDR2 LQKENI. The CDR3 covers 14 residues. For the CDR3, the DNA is TGTGCCAGCTCACCAAACCTTAACACCGGGGAGCTGTTTTTT. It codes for CASSPNLNTGELFF.

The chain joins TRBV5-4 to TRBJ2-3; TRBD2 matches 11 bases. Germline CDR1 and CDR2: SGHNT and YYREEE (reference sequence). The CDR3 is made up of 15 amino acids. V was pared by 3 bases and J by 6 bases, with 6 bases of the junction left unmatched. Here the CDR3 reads CASSSLWTSGDTQYF. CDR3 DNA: TGTGCCAGCAGCTCCCTTTGGACTAGCGGGGATACGCAGTATTTT.

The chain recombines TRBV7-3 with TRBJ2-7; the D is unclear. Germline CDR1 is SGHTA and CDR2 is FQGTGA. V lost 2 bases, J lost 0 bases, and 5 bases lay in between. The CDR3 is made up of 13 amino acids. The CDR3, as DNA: TGTGCCAGCAGCTTATCCGCCTCCTACGAGCAGTACTTC. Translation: CASSLSASYEQYF.

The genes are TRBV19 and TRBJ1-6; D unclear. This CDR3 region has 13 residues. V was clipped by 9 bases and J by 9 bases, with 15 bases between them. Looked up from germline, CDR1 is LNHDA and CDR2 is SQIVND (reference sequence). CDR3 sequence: CASLEEAASPLHF. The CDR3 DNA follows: TGTGCCAGCCTAGAGGAGGCCGCTTCACCCCTCCACTTT. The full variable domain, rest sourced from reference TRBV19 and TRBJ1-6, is DGGITQSPKYLFRKEGQNVTLSCEQNLNHDAMYWYRQDPGQGLRLIYYSQIVNDFQKGDIAEGYSVSREKKESFPLTVTSAQKNPTAFYLCASLEEAASPLHFGNGTRLTVT.

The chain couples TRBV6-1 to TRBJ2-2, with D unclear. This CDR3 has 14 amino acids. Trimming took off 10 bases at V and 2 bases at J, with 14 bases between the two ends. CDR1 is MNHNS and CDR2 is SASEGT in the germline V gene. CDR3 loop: CATPWGKNTGELFF. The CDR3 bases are TGTGCCACTCCCTGGGGTAAAAACACCGGGGAGCTGTTTTTT.